This passage covers 5 T cell receptor beta chains from one sample sequenced in a study of T-cell reconstitution after alpha-beta-depleted transplantation in children. TCRbeta library construction was performed incorporating unique molecular identifiers. TCRdb reprocessed the PCR reads via MiXCR and lists one record per CDR3 protein. Among around 380,000 distinct CDR3 sequences listed, approximately 11% were seen once. This specimen was PBMCs from the stem cell graft donor, taken from the stem cell graft. Receptors were obtained from a human donor who donated a stem cell graft to a child with acute myeloid leukemia.

This clonotype has just a few counts. The chain has TRBV7-8 and TRBJ2-3; 9 bases match TRBD2. CDR1 and CDR2 from the germline V gene are SGHVS and FQNEAQ. The V and J ends lost 5 bases and 1 base, in that order; junction bases with no gene match: 16. The CDR3 covers 19 residues. In DNA form, the CDR3 reads TGTGCCAGCAGCCGCCGAGGTAGCGGGAGTTTCGGAGGCACAGATACGCAGTATTTT. It encodes CASSRRGSGSFGGTDTQYF.

This clonotype showed up just a few times. The chain has TRBV12-5 and TRBJ2-1, with D possibly TRBD2 on 6 matching bases. The CDR3 spans 14 residues. Germline CDR1 is LGHNT and CDR2 is FRNRAP. Trimming took off 7 bases at V and 3 bases at J, with 13 bases between the two ends. The CDR3 DNA follows: TGTGCTAGTGCCCCGGAGGGGTACTACAATGAGCAGTTCTTC. Translating gives CASAPEGYYNEQFF.

This clonotype was observed at least ten times. V is TRBV7-9 and J is TRBJ2-7; TRBD1 aligns across 9 bases. Trimming removed 5 bases from V and 9 bases from J; junction bases left unmatched: 8. The germline V gene encodes CDR1 SEHNR and CDR2 FQNEAQ (reference sequence). This CDR3 comprises 13 residues. The CDR3 DNA sequence: TGTGCCAGCAGCACACAGGGGGCCGGGAGGCAGTACTTC. This encodes CASSTQGAGRQYF.

The J gene is TRBJ2-5, the V gene TRBV5-4; TRBD2 aligns across 11 bases. J gave up 3 bases and V 4 bases, and 14 bases lay outside the gene matches. CDR3 length equals 18 residues. CDR1 is SGHNT, CDR2 YYREEE, per germline (reference sequence). CDR3 DNA: TGTGCCAGCAGCGGACAGGGAGGTCTAGCGGGGGGTAAAGAGACCCAGTACTTC. Translation: CASSGQGGLAGGKETQYF.

The chain combines TRBV25-1 with TRBJ2-7; 8 nucleotides line up with TRBD1. CDR3 size: 15 residues. The V gene end was trimmed by 3 bases and the J gene end by 3 bases; junction bases not matched to a gene: 7. Germline V gives CDR1 MGHDK, CDR2 SYGVNS. CDR3 sequence: CASSDGQGVFYEQYF. The DNA of the CDR3 is TGTGCCAGCAGTGACGGACAGGGCGTATTCTACGAGCAGTACTTC.